The entry below describes one T cell receptor (beta chain). The data are from a study of blood T cell repertoires in COVID-19. Study-level information: Material from acute and convalescent COVID-19 was sourced from the United States, Italy and Spain.

As originally analysed: Estimates of nucleated cell counts were drawn from the amplification of reference gene primers. Sequencing used immunoSEQ multiplex PCR; TCRdb keeps in-frame clones, though not all of them. D and trimming were read from the DNA, whereas the V and J calls and clone size are those reported in that table. The repertoire holds about 80,000 clones, with around 88% as singletons. CDR3 length: 14 amino acids. Germline V gene sequence: CDR1 SGDLS, CDR2 YYNGEE. With 1 base removed from V and 8 bases from J, the gap between germline ends came to 10 bases. The chain is built from TRBV9 and TRBJ1-6, with D maybe TRBD1 (6 bases). The receptor was derived from a woman aged 80 or over with acute or convalescent COVID-19. The sample was peripheral blood. CDR3 bases: TGTGCCAGCAGCGTAAAACAGGGTGATTCACCCCTCCACTTT. Its protein product is CASSVKQGDSPLHF.